A single sample gave rise to the 28 T cell receptor beta chains below, sequenced in a study of beta chain features in type 1 diabetes. Findings and limits, study-wide: People with Type 1 diabetes carried modestly yet significantly shorter TCRB CDR3s in all four CD4+ subsets.

Every bit of the isolated RNA underwent reverse transcription, so sequencing read expressed TCRB transcripts. Measured with immunoSEQ multiplex PCR; TCRdb has only the in-frame clones, and not every one. The table shows 640,000 or so clones, with around 15% occurring only once. For these receptors, no antigen is known. The material sequenced was naive CD4+ T cells from blood. All receptors come from a man aged 18-30 years with type 1 diabetes.

This clone was counted only a few times. The chain combines TRBV7-9 with TRBJ1-1; tentatively, D is TRBD1 (5 bases). Germline loops: CDR1 SEHNR, CDR2 FQNEAQ (reference sequence). Trimming took 5 bases from V and 1 from J, leaving 11 bases between them. The CDR3 is 14 residues long. The CDR3 bases are TGTGCCAGCAGCCCGGGACGTTCGAACACTGAAGCTTTCTTT. This translates into CASSPGRSNTEAFF.

The chain links TRBV7-9 to TRBJ1-5, with D tentatively TRBD1 (6 bases). V was pared by 3 bases and J by 6 bases, with 12 bases between. The CDR3 has 14 residues. Germline V lookup: CDR1 SEHNR, CDR2 FQNEAQ (reference sequence). The CDR3 sequence is CASSFGGTAQPQHF. The CDR3 nucleotides are TGTGCCAGCAGCTTTGGGGGCACGGCTCAGCCCCAGCATTTT.

A few counts support this clone. The chain uses TRBV2 and TRBJ1-5; D is uncertain. The CDR3 contains 16 residues. From germline, CDR1 is SNHLY and CDR2 FYNNEI. V dropped 5 bases and J dropped 0 bases, with 14 bases sitting between them. CDR3 loop: CASSLSLLYSNQPQHF. In DNA, the CDR3 is TGTGCCAGCAGTTTGTCCCTCCTGTATAGCAATCAGCCCCAGCATTTT.

The chain has TRBV7-9 and TRBJ2-2, with TRBD2 matching 7 bases. The junction had 8 bases not matched to a gene; V was cut back by 3 bases and J by 1 base. The CDR3 is 17 residues long. The V gene's germline CDR1 is SEHNR and CDR2 FQNEAQ (reference sequence). DNA for the CDR3: TGTGCCAGCAGCTTTTGGGGAGGGACGGAGAACACCGGGGAGCTGTTTTTT. The encoded protein is CASSFWGGTENTGELFF.

This clone was recorded a few times. The sample holds other DNA sequences that translate to the same CDR3. The chain joins TRBV5-1 to TRBJ2-7, with D possibly being TRBD1 (6 bases). Trimming shortened V by 4 bases and J by 3 bases, and 8 bases separated the two germline ends. CDR1 is SGHRS, CDR2 YFSETQ, per germline. The CDR3 sequence is 12 residues long. CDR3 nucleotide sequence: TGCGCCAGCAGCGTGGACAGCTACGAGCAGTACTTC. Protein sequence: CASSVDSYEQYF.

The chain uses TRBV28 and TRBJ1-2; TRBD1 matches at 8 bases. Germline V gives CDR1 MDHEN, CDR2 SYDVKM. CDR3 length: 14 amino acids. V gave up 3 bases and J gave up 3 bases; unmatched junction bases: 3. The DNA for the CDR3 is TGTGCCAGCAGTTTCAGGGGACAGGACTATGGCTACACCTTC. Protein sequence: CASSFRGQDYGYTF.

This sequence joins TRBV30 and TRBJ2-1, with 12 bases fitting TRBD2. The CDR3 sequence is 19 residues long. Per the germline V gene, CDR1 is GTSNPN and CDR2 is SVGIG (reference sequence). Trimming at V came to 1 base and at J to 1 base, leaving 11 bases not matched to a gene. The chain's CDR3 is CAWSGIEGLAGDSYNEQFF. Written as DNA, the CDR3 is TGTGCCTGGAGTGGAATAGAGGGACTAGCGGGCGATTCCTACAATGAGCAGTTCTTC. Supplemented by reference TRBV30 and TRBJ2-1, the full variable domain reads SQTIHQWPATLVQPVGSPLSLECTVEGTSNPNLYWYRQAAGRGLQLLFYSVGIGQISSEVPQNLSASRPQDRQFILSSKKLLLSDSGFYLCAWSGIEGLAGDSYNEQFFGPGTRLTVL.

V usage is TRBV27 and J usage is TRBJ2-1; tentatively, D is TRBD2 (6 bases). This CDR3 spans 14 amino acids. Trimming cost V 3 bases and J 7 bases, with 13 bases left between them. CDR1 and CDR2 from the germline V gene are MNHEY and SMNVEV (reference sequence). In nucleotides, the CDR3 is TGTGCCAGCAGTTTCTCCGGGACTTATAATGAGCAGTTCTTC. Translating gives CASSFSGTYNEQFF.

The sample holds a few counts of this clone. The chain couples TRBV30 to TRBJ2-7, with 9 bases aligning to TRBD1. Germline V gene data show CDR1 as GTSNPN and CDR2 as SVGIG (reference sequence). This CDR3 has 13 residues. The ends lost 2 bases at V and 4 bases at J; junction bases unmatched: 3. This chain's CDR3 is CAWSPDRGYEQYF. For the CDR3, the DNA is TGTGCCTGGAGTCCGGACAGGGGATACGAGCAGTACTTC.

This clone showed up just a few times. J is TRBJ1-2 and V is TRBV9; tentatively, D is TRBD1 (5 bases). V was trimmed by 3 bases and J by 4 bases, leaving 22 bases between them. The CDR3 covers 17 residues. Per the germline V gene, CDR1 is SGDLS and CDR2 is YYNGEE. As DNA, the CDR3 is TGTGCCAGCAGCGCGCCTGCGGGACGCCCGGGTGGCTATGGCTACACCTTC. This codes for CASSAPAGRPGGYGYTF.

This clone appeared a few times. The J gene is TRBJ1-5, the V gene TRBV5-1; TRBD1 matches 7 bases. CDR1 and CDR2 (germline): SGHRS, YFSETQ. This CDR3 region has 15 residues. The ends lost 4 bases at V and 3 bases at J; junction bases unmatched: 7. The CDR3 bases are TGCGCCAGCAGCGACCTGGGACAGCCCAATCAGCCCCAGCATTTT. It yields the protein CASSDLGQPNQPQHF.

This chain connects TRBV11-2 to TRBJ2-7, with TRBD2 as a possible D gene (6 bases). CDR3 length: 14 residues. Per the germline V gene, CDR1 is SGHAT and CDR2 is FQNNGV. V dropped 0 bases and J dropped 6 bases, with 12 bases sitting between them. The DNA for the CDR3 is TGTGCCAGCAGCTTAGAAGGATGGGGAGGCGAGCAGTACTTC. The encoded protein is CASSLEGWGGEQYF.

This clone came up a few times. The chain is built from TRBV25-1 and TRBJ2-3, with D perhaps TRBD1 (5 bases). This CDR3 contains 17 residues. Deletions cut 3 bases from V and 0 bases from J, with 16 bases between. CDR1 MGHDK and CDR2 SYGVNS come from the germline V gene. CDR3 loop: CASSDSSQETSTDTQYF. For the CDR3, the DNA is TGTGCCAGCAGTGACTCTTCACAGGAGACTAGCACAGATACGCAGTATTTT. Complete variable domain (other parts from reference TRBV25-1 and TRBJ2-3): EADIYQTPRYLVIGTGKKITLECSQTMGHDKMYWYQQDPGMELHLIHYSYGVNSTEKGDLSSESTVSRIRTEHFPLTLESARPSHTSQYLCASSDSSQETSTDTQYFGPGTRLTVL.

The chain employs TRBV28 and TRBJ1-2; perhaps TRBD1 as D (5 bases). The CDR3 totals 16 residues. V gave up 5 bases and J gave up 3 bases, with 19 bases separating them. CDR1 and CDR2 from the germline V gene are MDHEN and SYDVKM. The CDR3 DNA sequence: TGTGCCAGCAGTCCCTCCGGACTAGGACAAGACTATGGCTACACCTTC. Protein: CASSPSGLGQDYGYTF.

The sample holds a few counts of this clone. V is TRBV7-3 and J is TRBJ1-2; D not certain. The CDR3 has 13 residues. Trimming removed 7 bases at V and 4 bases at J, with 13 bases between. Germline V CDR1 and CDR2: SGHTA, FQGTGA. The CDR3 spells CASIFLLTYGYTF. The CDR3 nucleotides are TGTGCCAGCATCTTCCTTCTTACCTATGGCTACACCTTC.

This clone was recorded a few times. The chain carries TRBV6-5 and TRBJ1-1; 7 bases fit TRBD1. The length of the CDR3 is 14 residues. After removal of 2 bases from V and 1 base from J, the junction contained 1 base not matched to a gene. Germline CDR1 is MNHEY and CDR2 is SVGAGI. In DNA, the CDR3 is TGTGCCAGCAGTTACGGGACAGCGAACACTGAAGCTTTCTTT. It translates to CASSYGTANTEAFF.

The J gene is TRBJ1-2, the V gene TRBV2; 7 positions agree with TRBD1. This CDR3 contains 13 residues. J was trimmed by 2 bases and V by 7 bases; bases with no gene match: 4. Germline CDR1 SNHLY, CDR2 FYNNEI. In DNA form, the CDR3 reads TGTGCCAGCATTGTGGACAGGAACTATGGCTACACCTTC. This translates into CASIVDRNYGYTF.

This clone was seen a handful of times. The chain joins TRBV28 to TRBJ2-2; no definite D call. Germline V lookup: CDR1 MDHEN, CDR2 SYDVKM. CDR3 length equals 15 residues. Deletions cut 3 bases from V and 4 bases from J, with 12 bases between. The CDR3 here is CASSFLQGITGELFF. As DNA, the CDR3 is TGTGCCAGCAGTTTTCTCCAAGGGATCACCGGGGAGCTGTTTTTT.

This clone turned up a few times. This chain uses TRBV16 with TRBJ2-1; the D call may be TRBD1 or TRBD2 (5 bases each). The CDR3 sequence is 13 residues long. CDR1 is KGHSY and CDR2 is FQNENV in the germline V gene. V lost 3 bases to trimming and J lost 14 bases, with 17 bases between them. CDR3 sequence reads: CASSQWDRRLEFF. The CDR3 DNA reads TGTGCCAGCAGCCAGTGGGACCGCCGGTTGGAGTTCTTC.

V gene TRBV21-1 combines with J gene TRBJ2-7; the tabulated D call, TRBD2, remains unverified against the DNA. TRBV21-1 is given as a pseudogene. This CDR3 is built from 18 residues. CDR3 region: CASSKEVGDSGRGYEQYF. CDR3 bases: TGTGCCAGCAGCAAAGAGGTGGGGGATAGCGGGAGAGGATACGAGCAGTACTTC.

This clone was observed a few times. The chain has TRBV28 and TRBJ2-1; TRBD1 matches at 7 bases. Per germline, CDR1 MDHEN and CDR2 SYDVKM. The junction had 9 bases not matched to a gene; V was cut back by 4 bases and J by 12 bases. CDR3 size: 13 residues. CDR3 sequence reads: CASSSHRGSGQFF. CDR3 nucleotides: TGTGCCAGCAGTTCTCACAGGGGAAGTGGGCAGTTCTTC.

The rearrangement links TRBV6-5 to TRBJ1-4; D is possibly TRBD1 (6 bases). The CDR3 extends over 14 amino acids. Germline CDR1 reads MNHEY; CDR2 reads SVGAGI. With 9 bases removed from V and 3 bases from J, the gap between germline ends came to 14 bases. The CDR3, as DNA: TGTGCCAGTAAGCCGGGGGGCTCTAATGAAAAACTGTTTTTT. Amino acid sequence: CASKPGGSNEKLFF.

The V call is TRBV28, the J call TRBJ2-7; 7 nucleotides line up with TRBD1. The germline CDR1 and CDR2 sequences are MDHEN and SYDVKM. This CDR3 is built from 15 residues. V gave up 7 bases and J gave up 2 bases; unmatched junction bases: 11. Here the CDR3 DNA reads TGTGCCAGCACCGCAGGGACAGAAGCAACCTACGAGCAGTACTTC. Its translation: CASTAGTEATYEQYF.

This clone was seen a handful of times. This chain links TRBV4-3 with TRBJ2-5; maybe TRBD2 (6 bases). The length of the CDR3 is 14 residues. Germline-derived CDR1 and CDR2 are LGHNA and YSLEER. The germline V and J ends were trimmed by 4 bases and 10 bases, with 19 bases remaining between them. As DNA, the CDR3 is TGCGCCAGCAGCCGGACCCCGTTGGTGGGGGGCCAGTACTTC. This translates into CASSRTPLVGGQYF.

The chain combines TRBV30 with TRBJ1-1; D unresolved. The CDR3 covers 14 residues. Trimming pared 2 bases from V and 8 bases from J, leaving 18 bases between. Germline values: CDR1 GTSNPN, CDR2 SVGIG (reference sequence). The CDR3 DNA reads as TGTGCCTGGAGTCGCGATTTGGCGGCTTGGGAAGCTTTCTTT. It specifies CAWSRDLAAWEAFF.

A few counts support this clone. This chain links TRBV10-3 with TRBJ2-3; TRBD1 agrees at 7 bases. Germline loops: CDR1 ENHRY, CDR2 SYGVKD. The CDR3 has 14 residues. V was clipped by 8 bases and J by 2 bases; unmatched bases: 7. The CDR3 sequence is CAISGTVVTDTQYF. CDR3 nucleotide sequence: TGTGCCATCTCGGGGACAGTCGTCACAGATACGCAGTATTTT.

This clone has just a few counts. This specimen includes other DNA sequences encoding the same CDR3. The CDR3 is CASSLLSGTGELFF. DNA of the CDR3: TGTGCCAGCAGCTTACTCTCGGGGACCGGGGAGCTGTTTTTT. This chain uses TRBV7-3 with TRBJ2-2, with D tentatively TRBD2 (5 bases). The CDR3 runs 14 residues. The V end was cut by 2 bases, the J end by 5 bases, with 9 bases between. CDR1 and CDR2 from the germline V gene are SGHTA and FQGTGA.

This clone was counted only a few times. The chain employs TRBV7-9 and TRBJ1-1; D is ambiguous. The CDR3 is 14 residues long. The germline V gene encodes CDR1 SEHNR and CDR2 FQNEAQ (reference sequence). Trimming removed 5 bases at V and 1 base at J, with 11 bases between. The chain's CDR3 is CASSQPGENTEAFF. The DNA of the CDR3 is TGTGCCAGCAGCCAACCTGGGGAGAACACTGAAGCTTTCTTT.